The next 22 T cell receptor beta chains were all read from a single sample in a study of blood T cell repertoires in COVID-19. Using immunoSEQ multiplex PCR, the repertoire was profiled, and TCRdb retains in-frame clones only, with some absent. The sample shows 100,000 to 150,000 clones, approximately 80% of them seen only once. The specimen was peripheral blood. The receptors originated from a man in his sixties with acute or convalescent COVID-19.

This clone is a singleton in its sample. The J gene is TRBJ1-1, the V gene TRBV3-1 (or the pseudogene TRBV3-2); 9 positions match TRBD1. Germline V gene data show CDR1 as LGHDT and CDR2 as YNNKEL (reference sequence). The CDR3 runs to 17 residues. V dropped 4 bases and J dropped 0; count of bases not matched to a gene: 9. The CDR3 nucleotides are TGTGCCAGCAGCCCCCGGGACAGGGTTGGGTTGAACACTGAAGCTTTCTTT. The encoded protein is CASSPRDRVGLNTEAFF.

The chain joins TRBV28 to TRBJ1-3, with TRBD1 identical over 9 bases. CDR1 is MDHEN and CDR2 is SYDVKM in the germline V gene. J was trimmed by 4 bases and V by 7 bases; bases with no gene match: 5. The CDR3 consists of 14 residues. The CDR3 sequence is CASKTGGPGNTIYF. The DNA for the CDR3 is TGTGCCAGCAAGACAGGGGGTCCCGGAAACACCATATATTTT.

The rearrangement links TRBV19 to TRBJ2-1; TRBD2 matches at 11 bases. This CDR3 spans 15 amino acids. CDR1 is LNHDA, CDR2 SQIVND, per germline (reference sequence). J was trimmed by 7 bases and V by 7 bases; bases with no gene match: 9. This CDR3 is CASNRELAGVNEQFF. For the CDR3, the DNA is TGTGCCAGTAACAGGGAACTAGCGGGAGTGAATGAGCAGTTCTTC. The whole variable domain, filled in from reference TRBV19 and TRBJ2-1, reads DGGITQSPKYLFRKEGQNVTLSCEQNLNHDAMYWYRQDPGQGLRLIYYSQIVNDFQKGDIAEGYSVSREKKESFPLTVTSAQKNPTAFYLCASNRELAGVNEQFFGPGTRLTVL.

V is TRBV5-4 and J is TRBJ2-7; TRBD1 matches 7 bases. Germline V gives CDR1 SGHNT, CDR2 YYREEE (reference sequence). The V gene end was trimmed by 0 bases and the J gene end by 3 bases; junction bases not matched to a gene: 6. The CDR3 totals 15 residues. CDR3 sequence reads: CASSLEQGRFYEQYF. The CDR3 DNA reads as TGTGCCAGCAGCTTGGAACAGGGGAGATTCTACGAGCAGTACTTC. Filled out from reference TRBV5-4 and TRBJ2-7, the complete variable domain reads ETGVTQSPTHLIKTRGQQVTLRCSSQSGHNTVSWYQQALGQGPQFIFQYYREEENGRGNFPPRFSGLQFPNYSSELNVNALELDDSALYLCASSLEQGRFYEQYFGPGTRLTVT.

The chain links TRBV30 to TRBJ1-5; D is unresolved. The CDR3 is 13 amino acids. The germline gives CDR1 GTSNPN, CDR2 SVGIG (reference sequence). V lost 3 bases, J lost 2 bases, and 8 bases lay in between. The CDR3: CAWSKGGNQPQHF. The CDR3 DNA reads TGTGCCTGGAGCAAGGGAGGCAATCAGCCCCAGCATTTT.

The gene calls are TRBV28 and TRBJ2-5; weak D call: TRBD1 (6 bases). The CDR3 length is 15 residues. Germline V gene sequence: CDR1 MDHEN, CDR2 SYDVKM. Trimming took 7 bases from V and 4 from J, leaving 19 bases between them. The CDR3 DNA follows: TGTGCCAGCACCACCAGGACAGCCCAAGGAGAGACCCAGTACTTC. Protein: CASTTRTAQGETQYF.

The J gene is TRBJ2-3, the V gene TRBV29-1; 10 nucleotides agree with TRBD1. The CDR3 loop spans 13 amino acids. Trimming cost V 4 bases and J 5 bases; bases outside gene matches: 3. Germline CDR1 reads SQVTM; CDR2 reads ANQGSEA. This CDR3 reads CSVGQGAGDTQYF. CDR3 DNA sequence: TGCAGCGTTGGACAGGGGGCGGGAGATACGCAGTATTTT.

This clone was observed a single time. This sequence joins TRBV28 and TRBJ1-5; perhaps TRBD1 as D (5 bases). Germline V lookup: CDR1 MDHEN, CDR2 SYDVKM. The CDR3 consists of 13 residues. Trimming stripped 5 bases from V and 6 bases from J, with 11 bases between. The CDR3 region has the DNA TGTGCCAGCAGTGCAGGGTGGGGTCAGCCCCAGCATTTT. Translated, it gives CASSAGWGQPQHF.

The chain employs TRBV28 and TRBJ1-2; D may be TRBD1 (6 bases). The CDR3 has 15 residues. Germline-derived CDR1 and CDR2 are MDHEN and SYDVKM. Between the trimmed V and J ends, which lost 8 bases and 4 bases, there was a span of 20 bases. Here the CDR3 reads CASSVGGARSYGYTF. DNA for the CDR3: TGTGCCAGCTCAGTAGGGGGGGCGCGTTCCTATGGCTACACCTTC.

This chain connects TRBV28 to TRBJ1-5, with a possible D match to TRBD1 (6 bases). Germline CDR1 is MDHEN and CDR2 is SYDVKM. The CDR3 loop spans 14 amino acids. The ends were cut back, 6 bases at V and 0 bases at J, with 9 bases in the middle. CDR3 sequence reads: CASRGTNSNQPQHF. The CDR3 region has the DNA TGTGCCAGCAGGGGGACAAATAGCAATCAGCCCCAGCATTTT.

The chain uses TRBV28 and TRBJ1-1; D unclear. The CDR3 extends over 14 amino acids. CDR1 and CDR2 from the germline V gene are MDHEN and SYDVKM. V lost 4 bases and J lost 0, with 9 bases in between. The CDR3 here is CASSWQNMNTEAFF. The CDR3, as DNA: TGTGCCAGCAGTTGGCAGAACATGAACACTGAAGCTTTCTTT.

This chain's CDR3 is CASSDREWRYEQYF. The DNA for the CDR3 is TGCGCCAGCAGTGACCGCGAGTGGAGATACGAGCAGTACTTC. J is TRBJ2-7 and V is TRBV10-2; D remains unclear. V lost 3 bases to trimming and J lost 4 bases, with 13 bases between them. CDR3 size: 14 residues. Germline CDR1 reads WSHSY; CDR2 reads SAAADI.

The chain links TRBV3-1 (or the pseudogene TRBV3-2) to TRBJ2-7; 13 bases map to TRBD2. Germline loops: CDR1 LGHDT, CDR2 YNNKEL (reference sequence). The J segment lost 6 bases and the V segment lost 4 bases, leaving 6 bases of the junction unmatched. The CDR3 consists of 15 residues. The CDR3 sequence is CASSPLTSGRSEQYF. The CDR3 coding sequence is TGTGCCAGCAGCCCCCTGACTAGCGGGAGGAGCGAGCAGTACTTC.

This clone was seen once. The V gene is TRBV27, the J gene TRBJ2-4; 10 bases match TRBD1. The CDR3 extends over 18 amino acids. Germline CDR1 reads MNHEY; CDR2 reads SMNVEV (reference sequence). Trimming took 1 base from V and 4 from J; bases not matched to a gene: 10. The CDR3: CASSLYPTPGQGKNIQYF. Written as DNA, the CDR3 is TGTGCCAGCAGTTTATATCCAACGCCGGGACAGGGGAAAAACATTCAGTACTTC.

This clone was found once. This rearrangement joins TRBV19 to TRBJ2-3, with D possibly being TRBD2 (5 bases). V lost 8 bases and J lost 2, with 20 bases in between. The germline V gene encodes CDR1 LNHDA and CDR2 SQIVND (reference sequence). The CDR3 loop spans 16 amino acids. The CDR3 protein is CASLPRPSGNTDTQYF. The CDR3 region has the DNA TGTGCCAGTCTCCCCCGACCCAGCGGTAACACAGATACGCAGTATTTT.

This chain links TRBV6-5 with TRBJ1-5, with D unresolved. The V gene's germline CDR1 is MNHEY and CDR2 SVGAGI. The CDR3 length is 14 residues. Trimming left V 6 bases short and J 0 bases short, with 9 bases between. The CDR3 region is CASSPEYSNQPQHF. The CDR3 coding sequence is TGTGCCAGCAGCCCAGAATATAGCAATCAGCCCCAGCATTTT.

V is TRBV6-4 and J is TRBJ2-7; weak D call: TRBD2 (6 bases). V lost 9 bases and J lost 7, with 10 bases in between. From germline, CDR1 is MRHNA and CDR2 SNTAGT. The CDR3 sequence is 10 residues long. CDR3 bases: TGTGCCAGTGGGAGCGGGGAGCAGTACTTC. Translated, it gives CASGSGEQYF.

V usage is TRBV20-1 and J usage is TRBJ2-1; D gene unclear. Germline CDR1 DFQATT, CDR2 SNEGSKA (reference sequence). The CDR3 sequence is 10 residues long. The V and J ends lost 5 bases and 8 bases respectively, with 7 bases between them. The CDR3 reads CSAQSDEQFF. The CDR3, as DNA: TGCAGTGCTCAGAGCGATGAGCAGTTCTTC.

The V and J genes are TRBV7-3 and TRBJ2-3, with D uncertain. Germline V gene lookup returns CDR1 SGHTA and CDR2 FQGTGA. V was cut by 2 bases and J by 0 bases, with 9 bases left in between. CDR3 length equals 15 residues. In DNA form, the CDR3 reads TGTGCCAGCAGCTTAGTTCCGAGTAGCACAGATACGCAGTATTTT. This sequence encodes CASSLVPSSTDTQYF.

The chain combines TRBV7-8 with TRBJ1-2, with 12 bases identical to TRBD1. The J segment lost 7 bases and the V segment lost 9 bases, leaving 6 bases of the junction unmatched. CDR3 size: 13 residues. From germline, CDR1 is SGHVS and CDR2 FQNEAQ. The DNA for the CDR3 is TGTGCCAGTGCCGGGACAGGGGGCCTTGGCTACACCTTC. This encodes CASAGTGGLGYTF.

This clone came up once. This sequence joins TRBV6-4 and TRBJ2-1; 7 nucleotides match TRBD2. The germline gives CDR1 MRHNA, CDR2 SNTAGT. V lost 5 bases and J lost 7; bases outside the gene matches: 14. There are 16 residues in the CDR3. In nucleotides, the CDR3 is TGTGCCAGCAGTAGTATGACTAGCCCCTCGGGAAATGAGCAGTTCTTC. Its protein is CASSSMTSPSGNEQFF.

With regard to this clone: No DNA is shown, since the ends of the CDR3 on it are uncertain; the CDR3 is the one TCRdb lists. The chain is built from TRBV6-5 and TRBJ1-2; TRBD1, the D gene given by the table, was not confirmed from the DNA. From germline, CDR1 is MNHEY and CDR2 SVGAGI. The CDR3 has 15 residues if both end residues are counted. CDR3 residues: CASSYFWGTGTLQTF.